The rows below give T cell receptor beta chains drawn from one sample of a study of graft-versus-host responses after intestinal transplantation. Assay: immunoSEQ multiplex PCR; the TCRdb copy retains only in-frame clones and omits some. The sample comprises roughly 25,000 clones, over 80% of which are singletons, and about 1.1% rests with the top ten. This specimen was PBMCs, taken approximately 28 days after intestinal transplant. Receptors were obtained from a human patient who received an intestinal transplant, so some T cells may come from the graft donor. Both conserved end residues are part of each CDR3. The order of the fields is J gene, D gene, clone size, V gene, CDR3 DNA, CDR3 protein. The D gene is left open where the match is weak. Clone size appears in some rows only: once, few, many, or a class for an expanded clone.

TRBJ2-1 | . | . | TRBV28 | TGTGCCAGCAGTTTGGTAGGAATTGATTATGAGCAGTTCTTC | CASSLVGIDYEQFF
TRBJ2-7 | TRBD2 | few | TRBV9 | TGTGCCAGCAGCGGCGGACTAGCGGGGCTCTCCTACGAGCAGTACTTC | CASSGGLAGLSYEQYF
TRBJ2-7 | . | . | TRBV11-2 | TGTGCCAGCACCCCGGACAAGAGCTCCTACGAGCAGTACTTC | CASTPDKSSYEQYF
TRBJ1-5 | . | . | TRBV13 | TGTGCCAGCAGCTTAGGGACAGCAAGCAATCAGCCCCAGCATTTT | CASSLGTASNQPQHF
TRBJ1-1 | TRBD1 | once | TRBV5-6 | TGTGCCAGCAGCCGGACAGGGAACACTGAAGCTTTCTTT | CASSRTGNTEAFF
TRBJ2-5 | TRBD2 | . | TRBV27 | TGTGCCAGCAGTTTATATGGGCCTGGGACTAGCGTAGAAGAGACCCAGTACTTC | CASSLYGPGTSVEETQYF
TRBJ1-2 | TRBD1 | . | TRBV7-9 | TGTGCCAGCAGCTTGGGGACAGGGACCGGCTACACCTTC | CASSLGTGTGYTF
TRBJ2-3 | . | few | TRBV10-3 | TGTGCCATCAGAGGGCAAGGGGCAGATACGCAGTATTTT | CAIRGQGADTQYF
TRBJ2-1 | . | . | TRBV27 | TGTGCCAGCAGTTTCCACTCCTACAATGAGCAGTTCTTC | CASSFHSYNEQFF
TRBJ2-3 | TRBD1 | once | TRBV2 | TGTGCCAGCAAGGACAGGGTTAGCACAGATACGCAGTATTTT | CASKDRVSTDTQYF
TRBJ2-1 | . | . | TRBV27 | TGTGCCAGCAGTTTTCAAGACCTCAATGAGCAGTTCTTC | CASSFQDLNEQFF
TRBJ2-3 | . | . | TRBV6-5 | TGTGCCAGCAGTTACGGGCGCACAGATACGCAGTATTTT | CASSYGRTDTQYF
TRBJ2-7 | . | . | TRBV5-1 | TGCGCCAGCAGCCTGCGGCTGGGGGGCGTCGACGAGCAGTACTTC | CASSLRLGGVDEQYF
TRBJ2-2 | . | once | TRBV5-1 | TGCGCCAGCAGCTTGGGTTACGGGGCCACCGGGGAGCTGTTTTTT | CASSLGYGATGELFF
TRBJ2-7 | TRBD1 | . | TRBV13 | TGTGCCAGCAGTTCTGGGACAGGGAAAAACGAGCAGTACTTC | CASSSGTGKNEQYF
TRBJ2-3 | TRBD1 | . | TRBV7-3 | TGTGCCAGCAGGCCGGGACAGGGTCAAGGGGCAGATACGCAGTATTTT | CASRPGQGQGADTQYF
TRBJ2-3 | . | . | TRBV7-9 | TGTGCCAGCAGCTTAGCGGGGAGGACTAATACGCAGTATTTT | CASSLAGRTNTQYF
TRBJ2-7 | . | few | TRBV6-1 | TGTGCCAGCGACTCGGGGTGGCACGAGCAGTACTTC | CASDSGWHEQYF